These T cell receptor beta chains were read from a single sample in a study of identical twins. TCRdb processed the 5' RACE reads anew with MiXCR; each CDR3 protein has one entry. The sample includes about 470,000 distinct CDR3 sequences, 24% of them seen just once. This sample was shared with a second study, whose subject was T cells expressing NK-cell markers.

The source material was CD4+ T cells sorted from blood. All receptors come from a young woman in good health. CDR3s include the opening cysteine and the closing phenylalanine or tryptophan. A D gene is named only where the DNA matches it firmly. Rows may omit the clone size; those that give it use once, few, many or a size class.

TRBJ1-1 TRBV2 TRBD1 few TGTGCCAGCAGGGACAGGGCTATGAACACTGAAGCTTTCTTT CASRDRAMNTEAFF
TRBJ2-6 TRBV6-1 TRBD1 few TGTGCCAGCGAAAATGACAGGGGGCTATTCGGTGGGGCCAACGTCCTGACTTTC CASENDRGLFGGANVLTF
TRBJ2-3 TRBV5-1 . . TGCGCCAGCAGCTTGGATGGGGGGCGGGCAGATACGCAGTATTTT CASSLDGGRADTQYF
TRBJ2-1 TRBV6-2/TRBV6-3 TRBD2 . TGTGCCAGCAGTTACGGGGCGGGAGGGTTGGACAATGAGCAGTTCTTC CASSYGAGGLDNEQFF
TRBJ2-1 TRBV5-1 . . TGCGCCAGCAGCTTAACAGGGACCCACAATGAGCAGTTCTTC CASSLTGTHNEQFF
TRBJ1-2 TRBV6-2/TRBV6-3 . . TGTGCCAGCACCCACCCGCCCTATGGCTACACCTTC CASTHPPYGYTF
TRBJ2-3 TRBV20-1 TRBD2 . TGCAGTGCCCTGACTAGCGGGAGAGCGAGTACGCAGTATTTT CSALTSGRASTQYF
TRBJ2-1 TRBV6-2/TRBV6-3 . . TGTGCCAGCAAAGATTTAAGTCCTTTTTACAATGAGCAGTTCTTC CASKDLSPFYNEQFF
TRBJ1-1 TRBV7-9 TRBD1 . TGTGCCAGCAGCCCACAGGGGGCGGTTGAAGCTTTCTTT CASSPQGAVEAFF
TRBJ2-1 TRBV5-1 . . TGCGCCAGCAGCTTCGCGAGGCATGAGCAGTTCTTC CASSFARHEQFF
TRBJ2-1 TRBV15 . once TGTGCCACCGGTCGGGGTTACAATGAGCAGTTCTTC CATGRGYNEQFF
TRBJ2-3 TRBV12-3/TRBV12-4 . many TGTGCCAGCGGCCCCCCGGGTACGCAGTATTTT CASGPPGTQYF
TRBJ2-7 TRBV10-3 . few TGTGCCATCAGTCCGCTCCAGTACGAGCAGTACTTC CAISPLQYEQYF
TRBJ2-2 TRBV4-2 TRBD2 once TGTGCCAGCAGCCAAGTGTTAGCGGGGGGGCAAACCGGGGAGCTGTTTTTT CASSQVLAGGQTGELFF
TRBJ2-5 TRBV6-6 . few TGTGCCAGCAGTTACTCGAGTAGTGGCCAGTACTTC CASSYSSSGQYF
TRBJ1-1 TRBV20-1 . . TGCAGTGCCGTGGACTTTGAGGAAGCTTTCTTT CSAVDFEEAFF
TRBJ2-5 TRBV29-1 . . TGCAGCGTTGCGGCAGGGGAGGAAACCCAGTACTTC CSVAAGEETQYF
TRBJ2-1 TRBV20-1 . few TGCAGTGCTAGAGCCTCCAAGGGCAATGAGCAGTTCTTC CSARASKGNEQFF
TRBJ2-3 TRBV18 TRBD2 many TGTGCCAGCTCTCCCCTAGCGGGGGGACCCACAGATACGCAGTATTTT CASSPLAGGPTDTQYF
TRBJ1-1 TRBV7-3 . . TGTGCCAGCAGCTTAATGGGGCAGGGAAGGACTGAAGCTTTCTTT CASSLMGQGRTEAFF
TRBJ2-2 TRBV20-1 . . TGCAGTGTGGGGGGTAGGACCGGGGAGCTGTTTTTT CSVGGRTGELFF
TRBJ2-6 TRBV5-1 . few TGCGCCAGCAGCCAATTGGGGGGCTCTGGGGCCAACGTCCTGACTTTC CASSQLGGSGANVLTF
TRBJ1-2 TRBV5-1 . few TGCGCCAGCAGCTGGGGAGACAGGTCGGACTATGGCTACACCTTC CASSWGDRSDYGYTF
TRBJ1-2 TRBV6-5 . . TGTGCCAGCAGTTACTCGGGCAAGGGCGGGGTATATGGCTACACCTTC CASSYSGKGGVYGYTF
TRBJ1-2 TRBV29-1 . . TGCAGCGTTGACTTAGCTAACTATGGCTACACCTTC CSVDLANYGYTF
TRBJ2-1 TRBV7-8 . . TGTGCCAGCAGCTATAACAGGGAGTTTTTGCTCTTC CASSYNREFLLF
TRBJ2-5 TRBV5-1 . few TGCGCCAGCAGCTTGGTTTCGGGGGCGGAAGAGACCCAGTACTTC CASSLVSGAEETQYF
TRBJ2-2 TRBV12-5 TRBD2 . TGTGCTAGTGGTTTCCGCTCGGGACTAGCGGGAGTATCCGGGGAGCTGTTTTTT CASGFRSGLAGVSGELFF
TRBJ2-1 TRBV3-1 . . TGTGCCAGCAGCCAAGATCACCGGGGGCCCTACAATGAGCAGTTCTTC CASSQDHRGPYNEQFF
TRBJ2-5 TRBV20-1 TRBD1 few TGCAGTGCTAGCACCTCAGGGGGAGTAGAGACCCAGTACTTC CSASTSGGVETQYF
TRBJ1-1 TRBV12-3/TRBV12-4 . . TGTGCCAGCAGTAGACCGGGAGGGAACACTGAAGCTTTCTTT CASSRPGGNTEAFF
TRBJ2-5 TRBV20-1 . . TGCAGTGCTAGCACAAAGGGCCTGGAGACCCAGTACTTC CSASTKGLETQYF
TRBJ1-2 TRBV27 . many TGTGCCAGCAGAACAGGGAGCTATGGCTACACCTTC CASRTGSYGYTF
TRBJ2-2 TRBV4-3 . few TGCGCCAGCAGCCAAGACTACAGGGACGAAGAGCTGTTTTTT CASSQDYRDEELFF
TRBJ1-6 TRBV20-1 . few TGCAGTGCTAGAGCAGACGGTAGCTCCTATAATTCACCCCTCCACTTT CSARADGSSYNSPLHF
TRBJ2-5 TRBV29-1 . few TGCAGCGCGGCGTACCAAGAGACCCAGTACTTC CSAAYQETQYF
TRBJ2-7 TRBV14 TRBD2 . TGTGCCAGCAGCCAAGATCGGGGCGGGAGGGGCGAGCAGTACTTC CASSQDRGGRGEQYF
TRBJ2-1 TRBV7-2 . . TGTGCCAGCAGCCCCGAATACGAGCCCTACAATGAGCAGTTCTTC CASSPEYEPYNEQFF
TRBJ1-1 TRBV6-5 . many TGTGCCAGCAGTTACCCCGAATCGGGCGAAGCTTTCTTT CASSYPESGEAFF
TRBJ1-3 TRBV20-1 . few TGCAGTGCTAGAAGGGGGGGAAGGGCAAACACCATATATTTT CSARRGGRANTIYF
TRBJ2-1 TRBV24-1 TRBD2 . TGTGCCACCAGTGATTTGGGACTAGCGGATAAGCAGTTCTTC CATSDLGLADKQFF
TRBJ2-1 TRBV5-1 TRBD2 . TGCGCCAGCAGCCGGGGGGAGGCGAATGAGCAGTTCTTC CASSRGEANEQFF
TRBJ1-6 TRBV6-5 . few TGTGCCAGCAGTTACTCGAGCAGCTCCTATAATTCACCCCTCCACTTT CASSYSSSSYNSPLHF
TRBJ2-5 TRBV20-1 TRBD2 few TGCAGTGCCCTCTCGCCCATCAGCGGGAGGACCCAAGAGACCCAGTACTTC CSALSPISGRTQETQYF
TRBJ2-1 TRBV7-7 . . TGTGCTAGCAGTTCCGGGGGTGGGGTTGAGCAGTTCTTC CASSSGGGVEQFF
TRBJ1-1 TRBV12-3/TRBV12-4 . many TGTGCCAGCACCCCGTTGGGCCTCAACACTGAAGCTTTCTTT CASTPLGLNTEAFF
TRBJ2-5 TRBV29-1 . many TGCAGCGCGAGACAGGCCCAAGAGACCCAGTACTTC CSARQAQETQYF
TRBJ2-1 TRBV5-1 TRBD2 few TGCGCCAGCAGCCCCGCCGGGACTAGCGGGAGGGTTAACAATGAGCAGTTCTTC CASSPAGTSGRVNNEQFF
TRBJ2-2 TRBV7-8 . many TGTGCCAGCAGCAGACAGGTCACCGGGGAGCTGTTTTTT CASSRQVTGELFF
TRBJ2-1 TRBV5-1 TRBD2 . TGCGCCAGCAGAAAGGGACTAGCGGTTTACAATGAGCAGTTCTTC CASRKGLAVYNEQFF
TRBJ2-7 TRBV7-9 . few TGTGCCAGCAGCTTAATAGGGGTTGGCGAGCAGTACTTC CASSLIGVGEQYF
TRBJ1-2 TRBV30 TRBD1 . TGTGCCTGGAGTGTCTGGGACAGGCCCAAGGGCTACACCTTC CAWSVWDRPKGYTF
TRBJ2-7 TRBV5-1 . . TGCGCCAGCAGCTCGGGACCCACAATGGGGTACGAGCAGTACTTC CASSSGPTMGYEQYF